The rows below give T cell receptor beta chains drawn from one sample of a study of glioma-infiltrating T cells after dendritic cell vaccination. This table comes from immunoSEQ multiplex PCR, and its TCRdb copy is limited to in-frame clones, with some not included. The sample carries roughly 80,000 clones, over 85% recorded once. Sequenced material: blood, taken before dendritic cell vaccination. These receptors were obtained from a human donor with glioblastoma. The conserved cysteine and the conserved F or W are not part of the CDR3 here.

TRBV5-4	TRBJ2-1	ASSLQYNEQF
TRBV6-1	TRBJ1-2	ASSENRQRSNGYT
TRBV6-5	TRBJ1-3	ASSPDRVSGNTIY
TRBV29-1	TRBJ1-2	SVRQANYGYT
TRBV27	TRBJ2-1	ASSFGGQAQMGGQF
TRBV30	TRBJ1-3	AWSSPGAGGNTIY
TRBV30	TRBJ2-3	AWSPTGDTQY
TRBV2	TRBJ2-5	ASRQRRDQETQY
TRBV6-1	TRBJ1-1	ASSEMAGVHTEAF
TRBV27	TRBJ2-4	ASSNMVAKNIQY
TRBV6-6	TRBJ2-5	ASRDRVSETQY
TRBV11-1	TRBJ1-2	ASSPGTGYNYGYT
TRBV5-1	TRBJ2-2	ASTGNTGELF
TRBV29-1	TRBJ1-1	SVKDRLLDTEAF
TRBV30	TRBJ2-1	AWSSGSLPEEQF
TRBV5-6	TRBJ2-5	ASSPGGRYQETQY
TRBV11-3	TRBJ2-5	ASSDGLAGETQY
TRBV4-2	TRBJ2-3	ASSQNLAGASDTQY
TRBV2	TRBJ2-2	ASNGGTNTGELF
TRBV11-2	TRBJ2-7	ASRLWTGTYEQY
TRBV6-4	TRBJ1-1	ASSDPAGGASEAF
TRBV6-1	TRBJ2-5	ASSDPGETQY
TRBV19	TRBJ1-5	ASSTPLFFNQPQH
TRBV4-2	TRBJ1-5	ASSQGFRGYSNQPQH
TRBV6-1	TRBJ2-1	ASSEARSGSYNEQF
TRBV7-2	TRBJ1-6	ASSLYGRQFNSPLH
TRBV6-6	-	ASTDLGPEQY
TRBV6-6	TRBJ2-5	ASSYQGGMRTQY
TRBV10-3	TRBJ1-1	AISESAPSEAEAF
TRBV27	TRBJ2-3	ASSLVGSPADTQY
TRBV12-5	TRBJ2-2	ASGLGTGFAGELF
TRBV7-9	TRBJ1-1	ASSLTGNTEAF
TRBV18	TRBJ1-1	ASSPKIRGLNTEAF
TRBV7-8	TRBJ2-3	ASSRLQGATDTQY
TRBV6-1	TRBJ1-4	ASSFLQGGGEKLF
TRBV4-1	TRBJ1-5	ASSHGQGWNQPQH
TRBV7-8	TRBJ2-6	ASSSWGPGANVLT
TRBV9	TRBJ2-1	ASSASAASWTNEQF
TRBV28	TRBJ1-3	ASYTGNGNTIY
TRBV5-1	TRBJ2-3	ASSGGQPGTDTQY
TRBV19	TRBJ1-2	ASNPGITNYGYT
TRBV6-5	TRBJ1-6	ASSSIRAPLH
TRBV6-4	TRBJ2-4	ASSRDRGGIQY